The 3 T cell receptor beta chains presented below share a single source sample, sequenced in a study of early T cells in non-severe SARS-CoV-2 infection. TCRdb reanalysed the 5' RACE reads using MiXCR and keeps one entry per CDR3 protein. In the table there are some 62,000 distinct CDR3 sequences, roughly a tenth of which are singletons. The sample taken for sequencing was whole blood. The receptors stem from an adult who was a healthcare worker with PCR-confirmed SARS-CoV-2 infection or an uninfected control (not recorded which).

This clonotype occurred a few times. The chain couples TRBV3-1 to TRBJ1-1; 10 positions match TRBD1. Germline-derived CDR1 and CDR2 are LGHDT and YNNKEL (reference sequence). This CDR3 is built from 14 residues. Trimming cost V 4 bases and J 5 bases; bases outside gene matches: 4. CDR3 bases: TGTGCCAGCAGCCTACCGGGACAGGGGACTGAAGCTTTCTTT. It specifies CASSLPGQGTEAFF.

The DNA of the CDR3 is TGTGCCAGCAGCTGGGGGTGGGGGCACCGGTATGGGTACGAGCAGTACGTC. It yields the protein CASSWGWGHRYGYEQYV. The V and J genes are TRBV5-8 and TRBJ2-7; D is perhaps TRBD1 (6 bases). Per germline, CDR1 SGHTS and CDR2 YDEGEE. The CDR3 is 17 residues long. The V gene lost 3 bases and the J gene lost 4 bases, with 23 bases spanning the gap.

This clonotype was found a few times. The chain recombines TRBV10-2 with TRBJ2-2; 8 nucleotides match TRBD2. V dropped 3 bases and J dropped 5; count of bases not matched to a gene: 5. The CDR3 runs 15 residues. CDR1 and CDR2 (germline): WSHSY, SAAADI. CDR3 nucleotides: TGCGCCAGCAGTGACGGGGGGGCCTGGACCGGGGAGCTGTTTTTT. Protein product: CASSDGGAWTGELFF.